One sample yielded the 19 T cell receptor beta chains listed below, sequenced in a study of blood T cell repertoires in COVID-19. Sequencing was performed with immunoSEQ multiplex PCR; in TCRdb, only in-frame clones are kept and a portion is missing. This sample carries 95,000 to 130,000 clones, 75% to 95% of them seen once, and the ten largest clones take 1.8%. Sequences were obtained from peripheral blood. Source of these receptors: a human donor with active COVID-19. The donor label of this sample is uncertain.

This chain links TRBV7-2 with TRBJ2-1; 8 bases align to TRBD2. Germline loops: CDR1 SGHTA, CDR2 FQGNSA. This CDR3 comprises 15 residues. Trimming cost V 0 bases and J 4 bases; bases outside gene matches: 2. CDR3 sequence reads: CASSLAPSGYNEQFF. The CDR3 DNA reads TGTGCCAGCAGCTTAGCTCCTAGCGGGTACAATGAGCAGTTCTTC.

The rearrangement joins TRBV21-1 to TRBJ1-3; the table gives TRBD1 as D, unverified against the DNA. TRBV21-1 is recorded as a pseudogene. The CDR3 covers 17 residues. The CDR3 DNA reads TGTGCCAGCAGGGACGATCGGACAGGGGTTTTTGGAAACACCATATATTTT. Translation: CASRDDRTGVFGNTIYF.

This clone was observed once. This chain joins TRBV4-3 and TRBJ1-1; 9 bases match TRBD1. V shed 4 bases and J 0 bases; nucleotides not matched to a gene: 3. The CDR3 sequence is 15 residues long. The germline V gene has CDR1 LGHNA and CDR2 YSLEER. CDR3 in DNA: TGCGCCAGCAGCCTTACAGGGGGCCTGAACACTGAAGCTTTCTTT. It yields the protein CASSLTGGLNTEAFF.

In this sample, this clone turned up once. The rearrangement links TRBV7-9 to TRBJ1-1; possibly TRBD1 for D (5 bases). Between the trimmed V and J ends, which lost 4 bases and 1 base, there was a span of 13 bases. CDR3 length equals 15 residues. Germline-derived CDR1 and CDR2 are SEHNR and FQNEAQ (reference sequence). The CDR3 coding sequence is TGTGCCAGCAGCTCCCCACAGGTTAAGAACACTGAAGCTTTCTTT. This codes for CASSSPQVKNTEAFF.

The rearrangement joins TRBV7-9 to TRBJ2-1; 10 nucleotides line up with TRBD1. The V gene end was trimmed by 4 bases and the J gene end by 4 bases; junction bases not matched to a gene: 10. Germline CDR1 SEHNR, CDR2 FQNEAQ (reference sequence). This CDR3 has 17 amino acids. The CDR3 coding sequence is TGTGCCAGCAGCTCACCGAGGACAGGGGGGGTTTACAATGAGCAGTTCTTC. Its protein is CASSSPRTGGVYNEQFF.

The chain couples TRBV5-1 to TRBJ2-7; 7 bases agree with TRBD1. The germline gives CDR1 SGHRS, CDR2 YFSETQ. The CDR3 sequence is 15 residues long. The junction had 8 bases not matched to a gene; V was cut back by 0 bases and J by 5 bases. The CDR3 bases are TGCGCCAGCAGCTTGGCGAGACAGGGCTCTGACGAGCAGTACTTC. Encoded protein: CASSLARQGSDEQYF. Variable domain in full (rest from reference TRBV5-1 and TRBJ2-7): KAGVTQTPRYLIKTRGQQVTLSCSPISGHRSVSWYQQTPGQGLQFLFEYFSETQRNKGNFPGRFSGRQFSNSRSEMNVSTLELGDSALYLCASSLARQGSDEQYFGPGTRLTVT.

The CDR3 DNA sequence: TGTGCCAGCAGTTTATGGGGACAGGGTTTGGACGAGCAGTACTTC. Amino acids: CASSLWGQGLDEQYF. The V and J genes are TRBV27 and TRBJ2-7; TRBD1 agrees at 9 bases. CDR3 length equals 15 residues. CDR1 and CDR2 (germline): MNHEY, SMNVEV (reference sequence). With V trimmed by 1 base and J by 5 bases, 6 bases remained unmatched.

The V gene is TRBV5-1, the J gene TRBJ2-7; 10 bases are shared with TRBD1. The CDR3 runs to 15 residues. V shed 3 bases and J 2 bases; nucleotides not matched to a gene: 5. Per germline, CDR1 SGHRS and CDR2 YFSETQ. The CDR3, as DNA: TGCGCCAGCAGCTGGGGACAGGGGATTACCTACGAGCAGTACTTC. Translated, it gives CASSWGQGITYEQYF.

The rearrangement links TRBV9 to TRBJ1-2, with 10 bases identical to TRBD1. The trim removed 4 bases at V and 6 bases at J, leaving 6 bases unmatched. There are 14 residues in the CDR3. Germline CDR1 reads SGDLS; CDR2 reads YYNGEE. The chain's CDR3 is CASSTRQGADGYTF. DNA for the CDR3: TGTGCCAGCAGCACCCGACAGGGGGCGGATGGCTACACCTTC.

V usage is TRBV11-2 and J usage is TRBJ2-7; 8 bases match TRBD1. This CDR3 has 16 amino acids. The J segment lost 7 bases and the V segment lost 7 bases, leaving 18 bases of the junction unmatched. Germline-derived CDR1 and CDR2 are SGHAT and FQNNGV. The CDR3 coding sequence is TGTGCCAGCATAGGGTTGGGACAGGTGGGGTACAAGGAGCAGTACTTC. The encoded protein is CASIGLGQVGYKEQYF.

CDR3 residues: CASSPMEVHEKLFF. CDR3 DNA: TGTGCCAGCTCACCGATGGAGGTCCATGAAAAACTGTTTTTT. The chain has TRBV18 and TRBJ1-4, with D unresolved. Looked up from germline, CDR1 is KGHSH and CDR2 is LQKENI. There are 14 residues in the CDR3. With 3 bases removed from V and 6 bases from J, the gap between germline ends came to 11 bases.

There are a few counts of this clone. The gene calls are TRBV7-2 and TRBJ1-6; no clear D. CDR1 and CDR2 from the germline V gene are SGHTA and FQGNSA. V was clipped by 5 bases and J by 6 bases, with 14 bases between them. CDR3 length: 15 residues. CDR3 in amino acids: CASSTRQASNSPLHF. CDR3 coding DNA: TGTGCCAGCAGCACCCGACAAGCCAGTAATTCACCCCTCCACTTT. The full variable domain, in which reference TRBV7-2 and TRBJ1-6 provide the parts outside the CDR3, is GAGVSQSPSNKVTEKGKDVELRCDPISGHTALYWYRQSLGQGLEFLIYFQGNSAPDKSGLPSDRFSAERTGGSVSTLTIQRTQQEDSAVYLCASSTRQASNSPLHFGNGTRLTVT.

The chain carries TRBV5-1 and TRBJ2-7; D may be TRBD2 (5 bases). V dropped 4 bases and J dropped 6 bases, with 17 bases sitting between them. This CDR3 region has 14 residues. Germline CDR1 SGHRS, CDR2 YFSETQ. CDR3: CASSPDGGGGEQYF. CDR3 sequence (DNA): TGCGCCAGCAGCCCGGACGGAGGAGGTGGCGAGCAGTACTTC. Using reference TRBV5-1 and TRBJ2-7 for the parts outside the CDR3, the full variable domain is KAGVTQTPRYLIKTRGQQVTLSCSPISGHRSVSWYQQTPGQGLQFLFEYFSETQRNKGNFPGRFSGRQFSNSRSEMNVSTLELGDSALYLCASSPDGGGGEQYFGPGTRLTVT.

The chain carries TRBV6-5 and TRBJ2-7; 8 bases match TRBD1. Germline V gene lookup returns CDR1 MNHEY and CDR2 SVGAGI. The V and J ends lost 9 bases and 7 bases, in that order; junction bases with no gene match: 8. The CDR3 totals 12 residues. As DNA, the CDR3 is TGTGCCAGTAAACCCGGGACAGGAGAGCAGTACTTC. It translates to CASKPGTGEQYF.

This chain links TRBV5-4 with TRBJ2-2; 12 bases agree with TRBD2. Germline loops: CDR1 SGHNT, CDR2 YYREEE (reference sequence). J lost 6 bases, V lost 2 bases, and 8 bases had no gene match. The CDR3 is 17 residues long. CDR3 amino acids: CASSLPSSGGGPGELFF. The CDR3 nucleotides are TGTGCCAGCAGCTTACCGTCTAGCGGGGGGGGACCCGGGGAGCTGTTTTTT.

The chain is built from TRBV7-6 and TRBJ2-2; 13 bases match TRBD2. Germline-derived CDR1 and CDR2 are SGHVS and FNYEAQ. V gave up 4 bases and J gave up 6 bases; unmatched junction bases: 2. This CDR3 is 15 amino acids long. Here the CDR3 reads CASSSGLAGAGELFF. The CDR3 DNA reads as TGTGCCAGCAGCTCCGGACTAGCGGGGGCCGGGGAGCTGTTTTTT.

CDR3 protein: CTLRNYFGTSGSKETQYF. The DNA of the CDR3 is TGCACCCTCCGTAACTATTTCGGGACTAGCGGATCAAAAGAGACCCAGTACTTC. The chain links TRBV29-1 to TRBJ2-5, with 11 positions matching TRBD2. The V gene's germline CDR1 is SQVTM and CDR2 ANQGSEA. The CDR3 has 18 residues.

This clone was counted once. The V and J genes are TRBV28 and TRBJ2-7; TRBD1 might be the D (7 bases). CDR3 size: 15 residues. With 6 bases removed from V and 1 base from J, the gap between germline ends came to 16 bases. Germline assignment: CDR1 MDHEN and CDR2 SYDVKM. The CDR3: CASSHSQGGSYEQYF. As DNA, the CDR3 is TGTGCCAGCAGCCACTCCCAGGGGGGATCCTACGAGCAGTACTTC. The variable domain in full, completed from reference TRBV28 and TRBJ2-7, reads DVKVTQSSRYLVKRTGEKVFLECVQDMDHENMFWYRQDPGLGLRLIYFSYDVKMKEKGDIPEGYSVSREKKERFSLILESASTNQTSMYLCASSHSQGGSYEQYFGPGTRLTVT.

This clone was recorded once. The chain uses TRBV5-6 and TRBJ1-1; D ambiguous. Germline V gene data show CDR1 as SGHDT and CDR2 as YYEEEE. V gave up 4 bases and J gave up 2 bases, with 18 bases separating them. CDR3 length equals 16 residues. CDR3 coding DNA: TGTGCCAGCAGCCCCGGGTGGGGAGGGCGCAACACTGAAGCTTTCTTT. Its protein is CASSPGWGGRNTEAFF.